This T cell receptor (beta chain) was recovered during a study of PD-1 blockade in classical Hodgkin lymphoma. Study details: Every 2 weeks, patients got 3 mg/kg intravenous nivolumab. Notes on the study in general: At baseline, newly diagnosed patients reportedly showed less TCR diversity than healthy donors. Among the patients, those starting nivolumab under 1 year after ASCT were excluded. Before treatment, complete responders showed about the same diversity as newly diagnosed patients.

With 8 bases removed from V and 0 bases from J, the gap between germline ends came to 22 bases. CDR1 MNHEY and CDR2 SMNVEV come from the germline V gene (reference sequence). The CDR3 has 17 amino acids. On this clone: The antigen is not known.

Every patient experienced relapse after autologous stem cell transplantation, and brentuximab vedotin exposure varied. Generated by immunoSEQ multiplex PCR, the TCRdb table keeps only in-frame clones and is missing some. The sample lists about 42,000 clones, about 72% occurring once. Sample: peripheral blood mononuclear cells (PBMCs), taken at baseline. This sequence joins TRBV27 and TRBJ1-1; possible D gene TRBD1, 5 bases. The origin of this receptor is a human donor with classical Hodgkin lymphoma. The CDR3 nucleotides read TGTGCCAGCGGCGAATCAGGGTTTGGGACGATGAACACTGAAGCTTTCTTT. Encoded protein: CASGESGFGTMNTEAFF.